The rows below give T cell receptor beta chains drawn from one sample of a study of T cells in Graves' hyperthyroidism and ophthalmopathy. MiXCR was run by TCRdb on the multiplex PCR reads, yielding one entry per CDR3 protein. The data show hundreds of thousands of distinct CDR3 sequences, 18% seen once. Sequenced: blood. These receptors were taken from a woman in her forties or fifties with Graves' hyperthyroidism that later progressed to Graves' ophthalmopathy. The conserved cysteine and the conserved F or W are not part of the CDR3 here. Fields, in order: V gene, CDR3 length, J gene, CDR3 protein.

TRBV11-2,13,TRBJ2-1,ASRKNRDSYNEQF
TRBV27,13,TRBJ1-2,ASSSPASGLYGYT
TRBV20-1,12,TRBJ1-2,SADRDRGSYGYT
TRBV24-1,15,TRBJ2-7,ATSDYLPGHTKYEQY
TRBV10-3,15,TRBJ1-3,AISESFRTGAGNTIY
TRBV29-1,10,TRBJ1-3,SATGDGHTIY
TRBV7-8,14,TRBJ1-4,ASSSPDRWLREKLF
TRBV24-1,10,TRBJ2-1,ATSEYTNEQF
TRBV20-1,13,TRBJ1-4,SADRDRATNEKLF
TRBV5-1,11,TRBJ1-2,ASSLEAVYGYT
TRBV24-1,13,TRBJ1-2,ATSEPGQGFYGYT
TRBV7-9,12,TRBJ1-1,ASTRAVRNTEAF
TRBV20-1,14,TRBJ2-3,SAGHPAAGSTDTQY
TRBV12-3/TRBV12-4,11,TRBJ2-1,ASSGRLGGEQF
TRBV6-2/TRBV6-3,11,TRBJ1-2,ASSYQGGSGYT
TRBV6-2/TRBV6-3,12,TRBJ2-7,ASSLDWGGYEQY
TRBV6-1,12,TRBJ1-5,ASSATGINQPQH
TRBV7-9,12,TRBJ2-1,ASSSGVPYNEQF
TRBV20-1,13,TRBJ2-3,SARLGTSSTDTQY
TRBV20-1,12,TRBJ2-3,SASNLAGTDTQY
TRBV3-1,12,TRBJ1-2,ASSPSTFGYGYT
TRBV9,11,TRBJ2-7,ASSVSDSYEQY
TRBV18,12,TRBJ2-3,ASSPRQNTDTQY
TRBV6-1,14,TRBJ1-2,ASSEASGNRIYGYT
TRBV18,16,TRBJ1-1,ASSPPSGRLRMNTEAF
TRBV2,12,TRBJ1-2,ASSEERGYYGYT
TRBV12-3/TRBV12-4,12,TRBJ1-5,ASARTGEEQPQH
TRBV20-1,12,TRBJ2-1,SAPTSGESNEQF
TRBV2,11,TRBJ2-7,ASRRTGYHEQY
TRBV12-3/TRBV12-4,11,TRBJ2-7,ASSLVGSYEQY